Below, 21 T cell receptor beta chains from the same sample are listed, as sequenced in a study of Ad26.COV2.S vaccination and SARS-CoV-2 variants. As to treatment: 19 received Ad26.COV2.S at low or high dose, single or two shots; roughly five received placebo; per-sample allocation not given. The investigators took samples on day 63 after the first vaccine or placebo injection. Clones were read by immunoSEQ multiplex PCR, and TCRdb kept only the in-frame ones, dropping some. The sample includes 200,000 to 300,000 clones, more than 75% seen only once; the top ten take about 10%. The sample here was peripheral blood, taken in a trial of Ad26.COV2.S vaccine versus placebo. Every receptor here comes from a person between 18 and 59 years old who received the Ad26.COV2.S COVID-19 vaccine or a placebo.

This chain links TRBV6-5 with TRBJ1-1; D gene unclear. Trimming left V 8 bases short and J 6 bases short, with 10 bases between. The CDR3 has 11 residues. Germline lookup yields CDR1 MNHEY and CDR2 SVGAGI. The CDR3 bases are TGTGCCAGCGAGCAGCCCCCTGAAGCTTTCTTT. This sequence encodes CASEQPPEAFF.

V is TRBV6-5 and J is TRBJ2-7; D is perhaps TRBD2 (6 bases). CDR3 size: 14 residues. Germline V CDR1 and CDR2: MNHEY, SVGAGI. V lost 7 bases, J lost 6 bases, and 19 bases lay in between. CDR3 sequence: CASTPAGPPSEQYF. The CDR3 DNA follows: TGTGCCAGCACCCCCGCGGGACCCCCCTCCGAGCAGTACTTC.

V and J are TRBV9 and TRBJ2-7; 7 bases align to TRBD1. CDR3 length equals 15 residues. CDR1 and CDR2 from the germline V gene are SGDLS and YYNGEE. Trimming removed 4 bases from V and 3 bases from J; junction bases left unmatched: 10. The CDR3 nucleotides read TGTGCCAGCAGCCCGCTAACAGGGGCAGGCTACGAGCAGTACTTC. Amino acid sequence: CASSPLTGAGYEQYF.

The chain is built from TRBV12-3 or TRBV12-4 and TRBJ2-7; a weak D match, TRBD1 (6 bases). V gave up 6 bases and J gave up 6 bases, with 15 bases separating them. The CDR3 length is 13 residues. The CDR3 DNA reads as TGTGCCAGCAGGGGAGAGGGACACCCCGAGCAGTACTTC. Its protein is CASRGEGHPEQYF.

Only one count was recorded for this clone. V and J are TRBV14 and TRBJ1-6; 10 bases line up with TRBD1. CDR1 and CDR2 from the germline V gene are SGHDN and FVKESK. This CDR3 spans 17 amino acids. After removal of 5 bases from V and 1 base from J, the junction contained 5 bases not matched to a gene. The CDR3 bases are TGTGCCAGCAGCAAACGGGACAGGGGATCCTATAATTCACCCCTCCACTTT. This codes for CASSKRDRGSYNSPLHF.

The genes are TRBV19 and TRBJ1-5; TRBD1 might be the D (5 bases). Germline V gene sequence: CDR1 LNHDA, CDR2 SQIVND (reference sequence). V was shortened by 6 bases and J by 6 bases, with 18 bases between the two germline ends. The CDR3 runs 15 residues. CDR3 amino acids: CASSIEQVFSQPQHF. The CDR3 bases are TGTGCCAGTAGCATTGAACAGGTTTTCAGTCAGCCCCAGCATTTT. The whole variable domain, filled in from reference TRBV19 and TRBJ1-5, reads DGGITQSPKYLFRKEGQNVTLSCEQNLNHDAMYWYRQDPGQGLRLIYYSQIVNDFQKGDIAEGYSVSREKKESFPLTVTSAQKNPTAFYLCASSIEQVFSQPQHFGDGTRLSIL.

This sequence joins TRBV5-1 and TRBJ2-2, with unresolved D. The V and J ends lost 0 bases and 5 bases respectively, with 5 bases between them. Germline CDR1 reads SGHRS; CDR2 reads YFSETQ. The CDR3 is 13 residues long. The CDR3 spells CASSLGGTGELFF. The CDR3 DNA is TGCGCCAGCAGCTTGGGGGGAACCGGGGAGCTGTTTTTT.

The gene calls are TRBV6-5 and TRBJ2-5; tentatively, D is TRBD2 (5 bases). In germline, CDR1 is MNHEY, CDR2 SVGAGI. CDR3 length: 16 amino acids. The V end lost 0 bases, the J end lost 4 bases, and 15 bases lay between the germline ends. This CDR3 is CASSYSRAGLGETQYF. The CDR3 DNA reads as TGTGCCAGCAGTTACTCGAGGGCCGGGTTGGGAGAGACCCAGTACTTC.

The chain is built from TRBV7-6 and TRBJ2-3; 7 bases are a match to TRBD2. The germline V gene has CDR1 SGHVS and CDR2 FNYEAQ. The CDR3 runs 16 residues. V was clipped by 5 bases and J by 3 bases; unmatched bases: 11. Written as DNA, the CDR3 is TGTGCCAGCAGCCAAGGACTAGGGATCGGGACAGATACGCAGTATTTT. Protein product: CASSQGLGIGTDTQYF.

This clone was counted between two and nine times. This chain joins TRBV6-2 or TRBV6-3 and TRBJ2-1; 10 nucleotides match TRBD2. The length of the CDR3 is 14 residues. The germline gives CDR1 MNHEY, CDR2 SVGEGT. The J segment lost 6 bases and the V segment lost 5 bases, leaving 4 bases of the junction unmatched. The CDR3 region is CASSKRGGSNEQFF. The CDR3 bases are TGTGCCAGCAGTAAGCGGGGGGGAAGCAATGAGCAGTTCTTC.

The CDR3 DNA sequence: TGTGCCAGCAGTTCCTTGGACAGAGCTCATGTTGCCCAGCATTTT. The encoded protein is CASSSLDRAHVAQHF. This chain uses TRBV27 with TRBJ1-5; D perhaps matches TRBD1 (6 bases). V lost 4 bases and J 11 bases, leaving 21 bases between the germline ends. The CDR3 covers 15 residues. Germline loops: CDR1 MNHEY, CDR2 SMNVEV (reference sequence).

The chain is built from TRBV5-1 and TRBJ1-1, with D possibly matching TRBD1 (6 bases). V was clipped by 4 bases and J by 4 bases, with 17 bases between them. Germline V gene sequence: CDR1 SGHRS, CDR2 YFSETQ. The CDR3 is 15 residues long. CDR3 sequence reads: CASSQSTTGTTEAFF. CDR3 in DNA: TGCGCCAGCAGCCAGAGTACCACAGGGACCACTGAAGCTTTCTTT.

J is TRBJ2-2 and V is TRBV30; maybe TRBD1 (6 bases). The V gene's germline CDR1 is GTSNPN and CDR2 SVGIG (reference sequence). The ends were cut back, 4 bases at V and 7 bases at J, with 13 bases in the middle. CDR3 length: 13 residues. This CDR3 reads CAWNWDTDGELFF. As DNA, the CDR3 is TGTGCCTGGAATTGGGACACCGACGGGGAGCTGTTTTTT.

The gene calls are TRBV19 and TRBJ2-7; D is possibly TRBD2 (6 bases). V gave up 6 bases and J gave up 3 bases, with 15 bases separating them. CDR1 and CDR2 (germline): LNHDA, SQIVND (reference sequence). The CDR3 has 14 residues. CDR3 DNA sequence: TGTGCCAGTAGCCAATCGCAGGGAGGCTACGAGCAGTACTTC. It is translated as CASSQSQGGYEQYF. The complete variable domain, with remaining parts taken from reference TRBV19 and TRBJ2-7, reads DGGITQSPKYLFRKEGQNVTLSCEQNLNHDAMYWYRQDPGQGLRLIYYSQIVNDFQKGDIAEGYSVSREKKESFPLTVTSAQKNPTAFYLCASSQSQGGYEQYFGPGTRLTVT.

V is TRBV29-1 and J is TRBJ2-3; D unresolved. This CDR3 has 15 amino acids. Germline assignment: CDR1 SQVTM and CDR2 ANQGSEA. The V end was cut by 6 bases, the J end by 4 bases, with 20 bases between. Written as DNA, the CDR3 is TGCAGCGTAGAGAAGGGAAGGCATTCTTCAGATACGCAGTATTTT. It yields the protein CSVEKGRHSSDTQYF.

The CDR3, as DNA: TGTGCCAGCAGCTTGGGGCACCTGGGTGACTATGGCTACACCTTC. Its protein is CASSLGHLGDYGYTF. This rearrangement joins TRBV5-6 to TRBJ1-2, with D unresolved. The CDR3 has 15 residues. CDR1 and CDR2 from the germline V gene are SGHDT and YYEEEE. V lost 0 bases and J lost 3, with 12 bases in between.

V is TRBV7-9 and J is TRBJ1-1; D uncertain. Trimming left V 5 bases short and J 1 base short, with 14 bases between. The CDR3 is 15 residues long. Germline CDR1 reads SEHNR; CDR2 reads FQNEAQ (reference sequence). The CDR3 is CASSPQPQQNTEAFF. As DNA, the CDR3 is TGTGCCAGCAGCCCTCAACCCCAGCAGAACACTGAAGCTTTCTTT.

In DNA, the CDR3 is TGTGCCAGTAGTCCAAGGGGGACAACGCTGGAGCAGTTCTTC. Protein: CASSPRGTTLEQFF. The chain uses TRBV19 and TRBJ2-1; a possible D gene is TRBD1 (6 bases). Trimming removed 5 bases at V and 10 bases at J, with 18 bases between. The CDR3 is made up of 14 amino acids. Germline CDR1 reads LNHDA; CDR2 reads SQIVND (reference sequence). Full variable domain (outside the CDR3, taken from reference TRBV19 and TRBJ2-1): DGGITQSPKYLFRKEGQNVTLSCEQNLNHDAMYWYRQDPGQGLRLIYYSQIVNDFQKGDIAEGYSVSREKKESFPLTVTSAQKNPTAFYLCASSPRGTTLEQFFGPGTRLTVL.

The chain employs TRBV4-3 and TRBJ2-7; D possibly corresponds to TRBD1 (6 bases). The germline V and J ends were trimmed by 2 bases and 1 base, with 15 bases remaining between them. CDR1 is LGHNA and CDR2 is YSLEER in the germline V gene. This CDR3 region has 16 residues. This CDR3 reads CASSQFATGVSYEQYF. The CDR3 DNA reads TGCGCCAGCAGCCAATTCGCGACAGGCGTTTCCTACGAGCAGTACTTC.

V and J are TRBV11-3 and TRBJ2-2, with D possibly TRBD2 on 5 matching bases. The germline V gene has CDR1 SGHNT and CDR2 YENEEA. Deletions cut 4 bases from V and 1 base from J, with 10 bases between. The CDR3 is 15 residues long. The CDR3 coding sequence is TGTGCCAGCAGCTCCCCCGGGGTGAACACCGGGGAGCTGTTTTTT. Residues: CASSSPGVNTGELFF. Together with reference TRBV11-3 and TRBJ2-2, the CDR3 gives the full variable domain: EAGVVQSPRYKIIEKKQPVAFWCNPISGHNTLYWYLQNLGQGPELLIRYENEEAVDDSQLPKDRFSAERLKGVDSTLKIQPAELGDSAVYLCASSSPGVNTGELFFGEGSRLTVL.

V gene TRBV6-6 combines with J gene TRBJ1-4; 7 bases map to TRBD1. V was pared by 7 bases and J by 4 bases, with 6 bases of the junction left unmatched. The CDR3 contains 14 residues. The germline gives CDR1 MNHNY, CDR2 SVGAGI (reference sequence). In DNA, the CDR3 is TGTGCCAGCAAAGAAACAGGGGTTAATGAAAAACTGTTTTTT. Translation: CASKETGVNEKLFF.